The clone carrying this T cell receptor beta chain was picked up a small number of times. Its antigen is as yet unknown. This CDR3 region has 13 residues. Per the germline V gene, CDR1 is MGHDK and CDR2 is SYGVNS. The V end lost 2 bases, the J end lost 6 bases, and 8 bases lay between the germline ends. This sample was taken from a study of beta chain features in type 1 diabetes. For the study at large: No age, gender or cell yield differences were seen between patients and healthy donors.

As every portion of the isolated RNA was reverse transcribed, the sequencing read expressed TCRB transcripts. Naive, central memory and regulatory T cell samples produced a mean of roughly 3.9 million reads. The protocol was immunoSEQ multiplex PCR, while the TCRdb copy is restricted to in-frame clones and leaves out a portion. The sample gives 600,000 to 700,000 clones, about an eighth of which show up once; more than 0.1% is in the top ten. Study-wide results and caveats: Shortening of TCRB CDR3s, moderate but significant, appeared in all four CD4+ subsets of Type 1 diabetes patients. Individuals with type 1 diabetes displayed fewer insertions and more deletions at VDJ junctions. The naive, central memory and Treg TCRB repertoires of patients appeared to be more similar to one another than those of healthy donors.

The clonotype comes from a man between 25 and 39 years old with type 1 diabetes. The chain links TRBV25-1 to TRBJ2-1, with no clear D. The sequencing input was naive CD4+ T cells from blood. CDR3: CASSEPISNEQFF. As DNA, the CDR3 is TGTGCCAGCAGTGAACCGATTAGCAATGAGCAGTTCTTC.